The rows below give T cell receptor beta chains drawn from one sample of a study of sequential checkpoint blockade in melanoma. TCRdb's copy holds only in-frame clones and misses some; the assay was immunoSEQ multiplex PCR. The table has 25,000 to 35,000 clones, 75% to 85% seen once. Sequenced material: CD8+ T cells sorted from blood (inferred from file names), taken from a patient given nivolumab and ipilimumab in sequence. Receptor source: a human donor with melanoma. Both conserved end residues are part of each CDR3. Fields, in order: D gene, J gene, clone size, V gene, CDR3 DNA, CDR3 protein. A D gene is named only where the DNA matches it firmly. Clone size is stated in some rows and not others, as once, few, many or a class when expanded.

d_gene: .
j_gene: TRBJ2-7
abundance: once
v_gene: TRBV7-9
CDR3nt: TGTGCCAGCAGCTTTCTCTACGAGCAGTACTTC
CDR3aa: CASSFLYEQYF

d_gene: .
j_gene: TRBJ2-1
abundance: .
v_gene: TRBV7-9
CDR3nt: TGTGCCAGCAGCTTAGCGGGGGCTTCTCCCTACAATGAGCAGTTCTTC
CDR3aa: CASSLAGASPYNEQFF

d_gene: .
j_gene: TRBJ2-1
abundance: .
v_gene: TRBV7-3
CDR3nt: TGTGCCAGCAGCCCGGGGGGCGGGTACAATGAGCAGTTCTTC
CDR3aa: CASSPGGGYNEQFF

d_gene: TRBD2
j_gene: TRBJ2-5
abundance: .
v_gene: TRBV5-6
CDR3nt: TGTGCCAGCAGCCCGCCGGGACTAGCGGGGGGACCGTACCAAGAGACCCAGTACTTC
CDR3aa: CASSPPGLAGGPYQETQYF

d_gene: TRBD2
j_gene: TRBJ2-1
abundance: few
v_gene: TRBV28
CDR3nt: TGTGCCAGCAGTTTGGGGGGGACTAGCGGGATCCAGGGCGATGAGCAGTTCTTC
CDR3aa: CASSLGGTSGIQGDEQFF

d_gene: .
j_gene: TRBJ2-7
abundance: .
v_gene: TRBV29-1
CDR3nt: TGCAGCGTTGTGGGGGGGCCGGGCGAGCAGTACTTC
CDR3aa: CSVVGGPGEQYF

d_gene: .
j_gene: TRBJ1-5
abundance: .
v_gene: TRBV28
CDR3nt: TGTGCCAGCAGTCGCAGGGGCGGCAATCAGCCCCAGCATTTT
CDR3aa: CASSRRGGNQPQHF

d_gene: .
j_gene: TRBJ2-4
abundance: .
v_gene: TRBV5-1
CDR3nt: TGCGCCAGCAGCCCCGACAGTGGAGCCAAAAACATTCAGTACTTC
CDR3aa: CASSPDSGAKNIQYF

d_gene: .
j_gene: TRBJ2-5
abundance: .
v_gene: TRBV27
CDR3nt: TGTGCTAGTCTTAGGGCCCCGGGGGAGACCCAGTACTTC
CDR3aa: CASLRAPGETQYF

d_gene: .
j_gene: TRBJ1-1
abundance: .
v_gene: TRBV15
CDR3nt: TGTGCCACCAGCAGAGATCGCCAGACAAACACTGAAGCTTTCTTT
CDR3aa: CATSRDRQTNTEAFF

d_gene: .
j_gene: TRBJ2-1
abundance: .
v_gene: TRBV6-4
CDR3nt: TGTGCCAGTCTCGTCTCGACTTTGGGACAAAAGAACAATGAGCAGTTCTTC
CDR3aa: CASLVSTLGQKNNEQFF

d_gene: .
j_gene: TRBJ2-1
abundance: .
v_gene: TRBV29-1
CDR3nt: TGCAGCGTTGTCGGGGGCTCCTACAATGAGCAGTTCTTC
CDR3aa: CSVVGGSYNEQFF

d_gene: .
j_gene: TRBJ2-7
abundance: .
v_gene: TRBV7-2
CDR3nt: TGTGCCAGCAGCTTAGCACGCGTCCGTCCCGACGAGCAGTACTTC
CDR3aa: CASSLARVRPDEQYF

d_gene: TRBD2
j_gene: TRBJ2-7
abundance: .
v_gene: TRBV5-4
CDR3nt: TGTGCCAGCAGCTCCGCAAAGGGACTAGCGTCCTACGAGCAGTACTTC
CDR3aa: CASSSAKGLASYEQYF

d_gene: TRBD2
j_gene: TRBJ2-5
abundance: .
v_gene: TRBV18
CDR3nt: TGTGCCAGCTCTCCCTGGGGAGGGGAAGAGACCCAGTACTTC
CDR3aa: CASSPWGGEETQYF

d_gene: TRBD1
j_gene: TRBJ1-5
abundance: .
v_gene: TRBV27
CDR3nt: TGTGCCACGGGGGACAGGGCGGCTCAGCCCCAGCATTTT
CDR3aa: CATGDRAAQPQHF

d_gene: TRBD1
j_gene: TRBJ2-7
abundance: once
v_gene: TRBV27
CDR3nt: TGTGCCAGCAGTTCAGGGGGCCTATCCTACGAGCAGTACTTC
CDR3aa: CASSSGGLSYEQYF

d_gene: .
j_gene: TRBJ1-4
abundance: .
v_gene: TRBV27
CDR3nt: TGTGCCAGCACGGGATTGGGCAATGAAAAACTGTTTTTT
CDR3aa: CASTGLGNEKLFF

d_gene: .
j_gene: TRBJ1-1
abundance: .
v_gene: TRBV4-1
CDR3nt: TGCGCCAGCAGCCAAGTAAACAACCAAGCTTTCTTT
CDR3aa: CASSQVNNQAFF

d_gene: TRBD1
j_gene: TRBJ2-1
abundance: once
v_gene: TRBV19
CDR3nt: TGTGCCAGTAGTGCGGGACAGGGTAGTCTAGATGAGCAGTTCTTC
CDR3aa: CASSAGQGSLDEQFF

d_gene: .
j_gene: TRBJ2-1
abundance: few
v_gene: TRBV5-1
CDR3nt: TGCGCCAGCACCGCAGGCAACAATGAGCAGTTCTTC
CDR3aa: CASTAGNNEQFF

d_gene: .
j_gene: TRBJ2-1
abundance: once
v_gene: TRBV7-9
CDR3nt: TGTGCCAGCAGCGCATCAGCGGCCTACAATGAGCAGTTCTTC
CDR3aa: CASSASAAYNEQFF

d_gene: .
j_gene: TRBJ1-1
abundance: .
v_gene: TRBV27
CDR3nt: TGTGCCAGCAGTTTAGTGGGGGCGCACACTGAAGCTTTCTTT
CDR3aa: CASSLVGAHTEAFF

d_gene: TRBD1
j_gene: TRBJ1-2
abundance: .
v_gene: TRBV9
CDR3nt: TGTGCCAGCAGCGTGGGACAGGCCAACTATGGCTACACCTTC
CDR3aa: CASSVGQANYGYTF

d_gene: TRBD1
j_gene: TRBJ1-5
abundance: .
v_gene: TRBV7-7
CDR3nt: TGTGCCAGCAGCTGTCCCGGGACAGTCCGGCGGCCCCAGCATTTT
CDR3aa: CASSCPGTVRRPQHF

d_gene: .
j_gene: TRBJ2-7
abundance: .
v_gene: TRBV27
CDR3nt: TGTGCCAGCAGTTCTCTCGGGAGTTCCTACGAGCAGTACTTC
CDR3aa: CASSSLGSSYEQYF

d_gene: .
j_gene: TRBJ2-7
abundance: .
v_gene: TRBV7-9
CDR3nt: TGTGCCAGCAGCTCGAGGGATTCCTACGAGCAGTACTTC
CDR3aa: CASSSRDSYEQYF